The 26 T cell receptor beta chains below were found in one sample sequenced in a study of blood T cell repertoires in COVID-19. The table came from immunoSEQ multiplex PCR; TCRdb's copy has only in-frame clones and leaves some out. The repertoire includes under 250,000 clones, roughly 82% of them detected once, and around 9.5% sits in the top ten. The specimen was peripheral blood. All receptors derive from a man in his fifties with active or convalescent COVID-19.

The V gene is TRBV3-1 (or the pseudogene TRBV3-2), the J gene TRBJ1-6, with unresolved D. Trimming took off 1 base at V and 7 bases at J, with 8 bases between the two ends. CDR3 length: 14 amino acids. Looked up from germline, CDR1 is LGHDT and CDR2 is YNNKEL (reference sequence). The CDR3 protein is CASSQGRGNSPLHF. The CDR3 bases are TGTGCCAGCAGCCAAGGTCGGGGAAATTCACCCCTCCACTTT.

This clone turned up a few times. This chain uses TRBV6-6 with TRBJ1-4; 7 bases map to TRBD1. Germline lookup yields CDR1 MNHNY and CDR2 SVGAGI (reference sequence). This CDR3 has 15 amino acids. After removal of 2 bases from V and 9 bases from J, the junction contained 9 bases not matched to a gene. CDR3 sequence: CASSYGGQPLQKLFF. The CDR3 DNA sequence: TGTGCCAGCAGTTACGGGGGACAGCCGCTCCAAAAACTGTTTTTT.

The CDR3 DNA reads TGTGCCAGCAGTCGAGACAGGGGTTTAGGAGAGACCCAGTACTTC. Translation: CASSRDRGLGETQYF. The chain links TRBV7-9 to TRBJ2-5; 8 bases are a match to TRBD1. The CDR3 extends over 15 amino acids. The J segment lost 4 bases and the V segment lost 6 bases, leaving 10 bases of the junction unmatched. Germline V gene data show CDR1 as SEHNR and CDR2 as FQNEAQ (reference sequence).

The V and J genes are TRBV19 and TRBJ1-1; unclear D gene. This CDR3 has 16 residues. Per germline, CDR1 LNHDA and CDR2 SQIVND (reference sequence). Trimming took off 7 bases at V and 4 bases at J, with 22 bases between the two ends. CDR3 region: CASTRTRAPSSTEAFF. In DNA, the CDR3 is TGTGCCAGTACACGGACTCGTGCCCCTAGTTCCACTGAAGCTTTCTTT.

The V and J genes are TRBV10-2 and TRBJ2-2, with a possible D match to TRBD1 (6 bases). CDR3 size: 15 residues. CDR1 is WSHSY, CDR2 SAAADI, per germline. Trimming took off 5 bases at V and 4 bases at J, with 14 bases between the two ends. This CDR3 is CASSSGPGVTGELFF. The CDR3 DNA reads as TGCGCCAGCAGTTCAGGGCCAGGGGTCACCGGGGAGCTGTTTTTT.

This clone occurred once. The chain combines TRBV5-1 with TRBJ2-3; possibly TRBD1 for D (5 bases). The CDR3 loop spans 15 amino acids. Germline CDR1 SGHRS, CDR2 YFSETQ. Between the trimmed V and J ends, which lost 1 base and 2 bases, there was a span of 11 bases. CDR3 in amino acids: CASSLWGRFTDTQYF. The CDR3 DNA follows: TGCGCCAGCAGCTTGTGGGGCAGATTCACAGATACGCAGTATTTT.

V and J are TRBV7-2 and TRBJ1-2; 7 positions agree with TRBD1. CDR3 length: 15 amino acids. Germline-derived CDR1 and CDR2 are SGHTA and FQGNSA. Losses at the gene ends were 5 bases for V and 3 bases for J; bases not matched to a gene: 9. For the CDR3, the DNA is TGTGCCAGCAGCCGGGACAGCCAACTTTACTATGGCTACACCTTC. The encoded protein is CASSRDSQLYYGYTF. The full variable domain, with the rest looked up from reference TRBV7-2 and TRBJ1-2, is GAGVSQSPSNKVTEKGKDVELRCDPISGHTALYWYRQSLGQGLEFLIYFQGNSAPDKSGLPSDRFSAERTGGSVSTLTIQRTQQEDSAVYLCASSRDSQLYYGYTFGSGTRLTVV.

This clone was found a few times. This chain's CDR3 is CASREAGTNEKLFF. The CDR3, as DNA: TGTGCCAGCAGGGAGGCAGGAACTAATGAAAAACTGTTTTTT. The chain has TRBV27 and TRBJ1-4; unclear D gene. This CDR3 has 14 amino acids. Germline assignment: CDR1 MNHEY and CDR2 SMNVEV (reference sequence). V was cut by 6 bases and J by 1 base, with 9 bases left in between.

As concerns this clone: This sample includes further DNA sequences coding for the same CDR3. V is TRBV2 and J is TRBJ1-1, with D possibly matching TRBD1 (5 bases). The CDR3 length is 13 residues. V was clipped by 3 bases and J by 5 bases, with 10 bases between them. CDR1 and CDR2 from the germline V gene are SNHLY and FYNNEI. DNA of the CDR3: TGTGCCAGCAGTGAGGAGGGGCGGACTGAAGCTTTCTTT. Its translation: CASSEEGRTEAFF.

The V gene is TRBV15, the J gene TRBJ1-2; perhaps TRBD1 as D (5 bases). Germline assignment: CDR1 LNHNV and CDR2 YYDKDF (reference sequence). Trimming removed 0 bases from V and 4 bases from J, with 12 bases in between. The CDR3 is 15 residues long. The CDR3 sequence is CATSRDRAGSYGYTF. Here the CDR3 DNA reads TGTGCCACCAGCAGAGATCGGGCAGGGTCCTATGGCTACACCTTC.

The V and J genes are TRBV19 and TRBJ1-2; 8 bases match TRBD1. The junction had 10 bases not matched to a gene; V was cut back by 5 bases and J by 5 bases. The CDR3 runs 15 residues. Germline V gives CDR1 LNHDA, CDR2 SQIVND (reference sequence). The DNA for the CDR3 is TGTGCCAGTAGTGCCCGGTCAGGGGGCGGTTATGGCTACACCTTC. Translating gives CASSARSGGGYGYTF.

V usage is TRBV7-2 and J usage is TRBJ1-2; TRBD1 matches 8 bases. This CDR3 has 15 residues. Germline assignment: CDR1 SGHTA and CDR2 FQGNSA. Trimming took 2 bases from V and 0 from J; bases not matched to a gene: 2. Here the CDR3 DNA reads TGTGCCAGCAGCTTACGACAGGGGACTAACTATGGCTACACCTTC. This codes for CASSLRQGTNYGYTF.

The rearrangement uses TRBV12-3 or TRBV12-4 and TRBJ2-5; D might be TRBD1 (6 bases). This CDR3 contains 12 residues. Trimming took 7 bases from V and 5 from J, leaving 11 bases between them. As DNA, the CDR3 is TGTGCCAGCAAGGGGGAGCCCGAGACCCAGTACTTC. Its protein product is CASKGEPETQYF.

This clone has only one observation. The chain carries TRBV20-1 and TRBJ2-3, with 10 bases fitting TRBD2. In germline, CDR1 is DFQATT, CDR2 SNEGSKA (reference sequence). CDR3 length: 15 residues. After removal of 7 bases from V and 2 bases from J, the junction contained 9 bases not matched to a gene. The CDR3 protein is CSVSRTSGVTDTQYF. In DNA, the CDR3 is TGCAGTGTTAGTAGGACTAGCGGAGTCACAGATACGCAGTATTTT.

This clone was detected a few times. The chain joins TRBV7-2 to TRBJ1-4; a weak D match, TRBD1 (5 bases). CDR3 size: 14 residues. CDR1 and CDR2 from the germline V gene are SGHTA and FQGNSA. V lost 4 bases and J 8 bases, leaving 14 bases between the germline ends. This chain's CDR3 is CASSSSGSREKLFF. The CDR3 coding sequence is TGTGCCAGCAGCTCTTCAGGGTCTAGGGAAAAACTGTTTTTT.

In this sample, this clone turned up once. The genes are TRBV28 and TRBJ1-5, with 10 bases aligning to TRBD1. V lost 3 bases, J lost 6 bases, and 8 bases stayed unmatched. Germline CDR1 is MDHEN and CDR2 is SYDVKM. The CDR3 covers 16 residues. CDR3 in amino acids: CASSLIGTGDFQPQHF. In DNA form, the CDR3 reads TGTGCCAGCAGTTTGATTGGGACAGGGGACTTTCAGCCCCAGCATTTT.

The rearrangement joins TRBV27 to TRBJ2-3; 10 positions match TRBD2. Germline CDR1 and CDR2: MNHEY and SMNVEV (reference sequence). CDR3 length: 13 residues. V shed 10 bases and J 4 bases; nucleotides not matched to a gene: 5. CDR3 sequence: CAIGTSVADTQYF. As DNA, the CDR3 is TGTGCCATCGGGACTAGCGTTGCAGATACGCAGTATTTT.

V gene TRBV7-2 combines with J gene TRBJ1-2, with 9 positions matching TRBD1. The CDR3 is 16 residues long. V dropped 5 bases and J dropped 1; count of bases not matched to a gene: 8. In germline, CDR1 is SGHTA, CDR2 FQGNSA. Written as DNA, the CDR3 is TGTGCCAGCAGCACCAGACAGGGGGTGGGTAACTATGGCTACACCTTC. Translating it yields CASSTRQGVGNYGYTF.

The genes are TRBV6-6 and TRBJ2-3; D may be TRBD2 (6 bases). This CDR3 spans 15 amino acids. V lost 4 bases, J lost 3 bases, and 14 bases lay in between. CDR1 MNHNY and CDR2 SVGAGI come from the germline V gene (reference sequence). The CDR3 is CASSFYGGSTDTQYF. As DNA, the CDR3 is TGTGCCAGCAGTTTTTATGGGGGGTCGACAGATACGCAGTATTTT.

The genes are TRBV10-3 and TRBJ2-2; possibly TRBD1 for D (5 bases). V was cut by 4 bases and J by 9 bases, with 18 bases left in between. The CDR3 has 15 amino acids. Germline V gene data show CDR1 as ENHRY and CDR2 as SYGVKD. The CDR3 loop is CAISGGSQGSRELFF. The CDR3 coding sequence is TGTGCCATCAGTGGGGGCTCCCAAGGCTCCCGGGAGCTGTTTTTT.

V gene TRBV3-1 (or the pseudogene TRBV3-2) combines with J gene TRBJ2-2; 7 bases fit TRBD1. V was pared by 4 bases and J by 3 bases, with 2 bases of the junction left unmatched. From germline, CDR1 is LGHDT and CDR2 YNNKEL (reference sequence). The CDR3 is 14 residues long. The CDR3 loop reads CASSRTGDTGELFF. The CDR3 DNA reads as TGTGCCAGCAGCCGAACAGGGGACACCGGGGAGCTGTTTTTT.

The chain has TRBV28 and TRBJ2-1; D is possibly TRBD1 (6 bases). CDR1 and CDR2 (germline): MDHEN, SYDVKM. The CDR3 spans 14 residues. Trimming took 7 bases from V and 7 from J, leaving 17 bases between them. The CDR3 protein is CASTVQGSGNEQFF. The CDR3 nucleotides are TGTGCCAGCACCGTTCAGGGGTCGGGTAATGAGCAGTTCTTC.

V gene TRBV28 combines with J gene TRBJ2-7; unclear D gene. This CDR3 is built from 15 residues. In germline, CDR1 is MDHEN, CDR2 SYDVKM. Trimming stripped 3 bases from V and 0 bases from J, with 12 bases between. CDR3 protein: CASSLIHFFSYEQYV. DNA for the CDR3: TGTGCCAGCAGTTTGATCCACTTCTTCTCCTACGAGCAGTACGTC.

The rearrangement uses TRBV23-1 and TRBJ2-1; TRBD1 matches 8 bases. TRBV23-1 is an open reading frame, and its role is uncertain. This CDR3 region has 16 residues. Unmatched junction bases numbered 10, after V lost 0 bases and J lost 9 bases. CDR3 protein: CASSQSQGAVGGEQFF. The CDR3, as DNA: TGCGCCAGCAGTCAATCCCAGGGGGCAGTTGGTGGTGAGCAGTTCTTC.

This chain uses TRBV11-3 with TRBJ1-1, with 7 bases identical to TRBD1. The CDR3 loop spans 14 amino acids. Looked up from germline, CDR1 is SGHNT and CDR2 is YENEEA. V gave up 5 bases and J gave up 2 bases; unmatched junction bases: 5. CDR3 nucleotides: TGTGCCAGCAGCCGGGGACAGTCCAACACTGAAGCTTTCTTT. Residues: CASSRGQSNTEAFF.

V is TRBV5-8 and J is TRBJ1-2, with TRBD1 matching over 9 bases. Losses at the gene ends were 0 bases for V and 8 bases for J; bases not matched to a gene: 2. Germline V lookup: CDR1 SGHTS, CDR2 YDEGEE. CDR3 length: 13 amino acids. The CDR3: CASSLGQGDGYTF. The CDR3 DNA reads TGTGCCAGCAGCTTGGGACAGGGGGACGGCTACACCTTC.